This T cell receptor (beta chain) was found in a study of T cell responses to AZD1222 COVID-19 vaccine. Profiled with immunoSEQ multiplex PCR; TCRdb holds only in-frame clones, not every one. This sample has about 180,000 clones, with about 86% found just once. Trimming removed 0 bases at V and 7 bases at J, with 12 bases between. The CDR3 is made up of 14 amino acids. Germline loops: CDR1 SEHNR, CDR2 FQNEAQ (reference sequence). The chain carries TRBV7-9 and TRBJ1-2; a weak D match, TRBD1 (5 bases). The sample consisted of peripheral blood, taken 28 days after the second AZD1222 dose. This receptor was identified in an adult who received the AZD1222 COVID-19 vaccine. This CDR3 reads CASSLAPVQGGYTF. The CDR3, as DNA: TGTGCCAGCAGCTTAGCCCCTGTTCAGGGTGGCTACACCTTC.